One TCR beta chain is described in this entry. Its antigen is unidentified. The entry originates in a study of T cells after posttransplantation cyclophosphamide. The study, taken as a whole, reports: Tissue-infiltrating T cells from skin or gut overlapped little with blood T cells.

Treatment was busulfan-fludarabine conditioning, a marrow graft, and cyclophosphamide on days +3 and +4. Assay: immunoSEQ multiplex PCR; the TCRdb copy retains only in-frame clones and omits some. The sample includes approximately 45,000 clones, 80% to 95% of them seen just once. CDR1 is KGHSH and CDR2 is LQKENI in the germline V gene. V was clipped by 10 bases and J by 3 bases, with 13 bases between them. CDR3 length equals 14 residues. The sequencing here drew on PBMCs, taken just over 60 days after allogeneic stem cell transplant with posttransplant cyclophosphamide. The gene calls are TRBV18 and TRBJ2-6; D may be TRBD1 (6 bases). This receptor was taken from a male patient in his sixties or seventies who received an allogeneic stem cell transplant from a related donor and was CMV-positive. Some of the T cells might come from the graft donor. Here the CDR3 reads CATPAGDGANVLTF. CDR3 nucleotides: TGTGCCACCCCCGCAGGGGATGGGGCCAACGTCCTGACTTTC.